The subject of this entry is one TCR beta chain. With 1 base clipped from V and 9 bases from J, the junction kept 8 bases outside the gene matches. Germline V lookup: CDR1 LNHDA, CDR2 SQIVND (reference sequence). CDR3 size: 16 residues. The data are from a study of T cell responses to AZD1222 COVID-19 vaccine. Clones were sequenced by immunoSEQ multiplex PCR, and TCRdb holds only the in-frame ones, with some missing. Counted here are around 150,000 clones, about 80% occurring once; the ten biggest clones make up about 4%. The TCR was taken from an adult in good health. Sequencing was performed on peripheral blood, taken on day 0 of AZD1222 vaccination. J is TRBJ2-1 and V is TRBV19; 11 bases line up with TRBD2. The CDR3 region is CASSIGNSGGASEQFF. The CDR3 DNA reads TGTGCCAGTAGTATAGGGAATAGCGGGGGGGCAAGTGAGCAGTTCTTC.